The clone carrying this T cell receptor (beta chain) was observed a handful of times. The V end was cut by 6 bases, the J end by 1 base, with 9 bases between. The CDR3 loop spans 13 amino acids. Alongside a J-beta primer mix, a sample-barcoded 5' primer served in a second PCR lasting roughly 6 to 12 cycles. TCRdb analysed the 5' RACE reads with MiXCR anew, one entry per CDR3 protein. The sample lists 950,000 to 1,200,000 distinct CDR3 sequences; more than 30% were seen once. Researchers collected about 10 milliliters of peripheral blood from every single donor. The sample comes from a study of blood T cells in healthy people across ages.

This receptor was identified in a man between 18 and 35 years old in good health. The sample taken for sequencing was blood. V gene TRBV12-3 or TRBV12-4 combines with J gene TRBJ1-2; D is perhaps TRBD1 (5 bases). The CDR3 region is CASSTGINYGYTF. In DNA, the CDR3 is TGTGCCAGCAGCACAGGAATTAACTATGGCTACACCTTC.